This TCR beta chain appears in the sequencing data of a study of a mutant IDH1 vaccine in newly diagnosed glioma. Details on this clone: The antigen is undetermined.

Notes on the study in general: Pseudoprogression appeared unlinked to shifts in leading peripheral T cell clonotypes. Researchers report vaccine-induced immune responses in roughly 93% of patients.

Sequenced by immunoSEQ multiplex PCR; TCRdb stores in-frame clones only, minus some. The sample has 25,000 to 35,000 clones, around 90% seen once; the top ten hold 20% to 25%. As to time point: week 5, during vaccination. A 20-mer mutant IDH1 peptide at 300 ug was injected subcutaneously with topical imiquimod. The CDR3 is 15 residues long. Germline V gives CDR1 GTSNPN, CDR2 SVGIG (reference sequence). V lost 3 bases to trimming and J lost 7 bases, with 16 bases between them. The source of this sequence is a man aged 18 to 30 with glioma. The sequenced sample was PBMCs, obtained from a glioma patient whose treatment included an IDH1 peptide vaccine. J is TRBJ1-6 and V is TRBV30; D unresolved. The CDR3 here is CAWRILGSENSPLHF. DNA of the CDR3: TGTGCCTGGAGGATCCTGGGCTCGGAAAATTCACCCCTCCACTTT.